This T cell receptor (beta chain) was found in a study of regulatory T cells in long-lasting Graves disease. As to this clonotype: One end of the junction fails to match germline, which may point to a read error.

Described time point: newly diagnosed GD, antithyroid drugs for less than 3 months. Isolated PBMC RNA provided the starting material for the TCR library. Libraries of TCR beta came from iRepertoire HTBI primers plus Arm-PCR of CDR3 regions. MiXCR, applied by TCRdb to the multiplex PCR reads, yields one record per CDR3 protein. The sample holds 550,000 to 650,000 distinct CDR3 sequences, roughly a sixth seen once. These data were likewise used in another study, on T cells in Graves' hyperthyroidism and ophthalmopathy.

The receptor was isolated from a man younger than 30 with Graves disease. The source material was peripheral blood mononuclear cells (PBMCs), sampled at new diagnosis, from a patient treated with antithyroid drugs.

CDR3 nucleotides: TGTGCCAGCAGATTGGGTGGTACCGGGGAGCTGCTTTTT. Residues: CASRLGGTGELLF. This chain connects TRBV12-3 or TRBV12-4 to TRBJ2-2; possibly TRBD2 for D (5 bases). The CDR3 runs to 13 residues.